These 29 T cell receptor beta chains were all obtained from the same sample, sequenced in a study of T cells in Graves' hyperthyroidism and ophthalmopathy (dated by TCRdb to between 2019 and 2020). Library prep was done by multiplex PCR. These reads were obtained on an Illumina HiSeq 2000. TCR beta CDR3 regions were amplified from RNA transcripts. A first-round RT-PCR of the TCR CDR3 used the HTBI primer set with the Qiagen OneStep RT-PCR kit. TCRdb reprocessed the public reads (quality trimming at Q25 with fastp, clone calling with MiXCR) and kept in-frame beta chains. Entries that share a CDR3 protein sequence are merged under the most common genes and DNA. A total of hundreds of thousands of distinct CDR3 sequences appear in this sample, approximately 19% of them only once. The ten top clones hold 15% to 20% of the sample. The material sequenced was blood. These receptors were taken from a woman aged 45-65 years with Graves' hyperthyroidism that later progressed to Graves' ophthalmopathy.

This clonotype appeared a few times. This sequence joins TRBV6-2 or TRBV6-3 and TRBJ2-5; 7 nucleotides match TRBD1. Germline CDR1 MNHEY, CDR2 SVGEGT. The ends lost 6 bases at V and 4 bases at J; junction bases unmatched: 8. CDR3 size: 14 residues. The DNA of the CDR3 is TGTGCCAGCAGATACGACAGGGTAGGAGAGACCCAGTACTTC. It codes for CASRYDRVGETQYF.

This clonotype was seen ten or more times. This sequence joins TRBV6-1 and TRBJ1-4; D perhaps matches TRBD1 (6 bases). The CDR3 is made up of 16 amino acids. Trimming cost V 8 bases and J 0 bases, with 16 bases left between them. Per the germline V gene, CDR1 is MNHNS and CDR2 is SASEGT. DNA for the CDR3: TGTGCCAGCGGCGATTCAGGGGCAACAACTAATGAAAAACTGTTTTTT. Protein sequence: CASGDSGATTNEKLFF.

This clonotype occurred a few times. The CDR3 DNA reads TGCGCCAGCAGCTCGGAGGGGTCTAATGAAAAACTGTTTTTT. This sequence encodes CASSSEGSNEKLFF. V gene TRBV5-1 combines with J gene TRBJ1-4, with D maybe TRBD1 (5 bases). Looked up from germline, CDR1 is SGHRS and CDR2 is YFSETQ. Between the trimmed V and J ends, which lost 3 bases and 3 bases, there was a span of 9 bases. CDR3 length equals 14 residues.

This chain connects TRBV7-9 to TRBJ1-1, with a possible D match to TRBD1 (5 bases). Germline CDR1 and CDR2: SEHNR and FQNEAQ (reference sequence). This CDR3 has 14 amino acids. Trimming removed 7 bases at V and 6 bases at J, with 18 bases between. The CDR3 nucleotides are TGTGCCAGCACTCCCGGGGTCTTGGGGCCTGAAGCTTTCTTT. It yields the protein CASTPGVLGPEAFF.

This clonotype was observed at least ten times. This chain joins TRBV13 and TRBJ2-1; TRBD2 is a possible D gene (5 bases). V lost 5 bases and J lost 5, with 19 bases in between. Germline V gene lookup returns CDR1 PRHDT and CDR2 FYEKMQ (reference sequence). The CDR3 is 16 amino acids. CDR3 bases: TGTGCCAGCAGCCTGACCCCGGGGATGACGGACAATGAGCAGTTCTTC. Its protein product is CASSLTPGMTDNEQFF.

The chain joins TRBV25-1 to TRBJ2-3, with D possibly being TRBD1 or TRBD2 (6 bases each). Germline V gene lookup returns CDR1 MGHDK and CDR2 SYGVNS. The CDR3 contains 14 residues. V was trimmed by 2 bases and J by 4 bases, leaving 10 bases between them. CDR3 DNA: TGTGCCAGCAGTGAAATGGGGGGCCCAGATACGCAGTATTTT. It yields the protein CASSEMGGPDTQYF.

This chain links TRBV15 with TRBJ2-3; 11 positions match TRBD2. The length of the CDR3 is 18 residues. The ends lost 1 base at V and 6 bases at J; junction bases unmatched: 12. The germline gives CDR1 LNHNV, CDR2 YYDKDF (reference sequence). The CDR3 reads CATSRARTSGGQGDTQYF. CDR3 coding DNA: TGTGCCACCAGCAGAGCGAGAACTAGCGGGGGCCAGGGGGATACGCAGTATTTT.

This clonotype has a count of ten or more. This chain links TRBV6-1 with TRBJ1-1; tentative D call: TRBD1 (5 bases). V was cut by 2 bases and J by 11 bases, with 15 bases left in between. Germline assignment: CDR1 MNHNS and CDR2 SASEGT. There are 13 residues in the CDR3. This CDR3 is CASSESGTARAFF. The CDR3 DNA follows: TGTGCCAGCAGTGAATCCGGGACCGCGAGGGCTTTCTTT.

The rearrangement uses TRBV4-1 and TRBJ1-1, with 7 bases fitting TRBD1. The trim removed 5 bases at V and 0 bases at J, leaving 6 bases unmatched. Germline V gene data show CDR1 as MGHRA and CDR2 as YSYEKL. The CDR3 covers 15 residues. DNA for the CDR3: TGCGCCAGCAGCAGGGACAGTCCCATGAACACTGAAGCTTTCTTT. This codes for CASSRDSPMNTEAFF.

CDR3 protein: CATSGSDWSSYNEQFF. For the CDR3, the DNA is TGTGCCACCAGCGGATCAGACTGGAGCTCCTACAATGAGCAGTTCTTC. This chain connects TRBV15 to TRBJ2-1, with D hard to call. V was trimmed by 5 bases and J by 0 bases, leaving 14 bases between them. CDR1 and CDR2 (germline): LNHNV, YYDKDF (reference sequence). The CDR3 spans 16 residues.

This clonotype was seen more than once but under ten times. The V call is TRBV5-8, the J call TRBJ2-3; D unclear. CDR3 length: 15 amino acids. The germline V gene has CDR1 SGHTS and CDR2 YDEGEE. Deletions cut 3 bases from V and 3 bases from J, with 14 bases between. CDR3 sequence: CASSSFQGNTDTQYF. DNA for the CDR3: TGTGCCAGCAGCTCATTCCAAGGGAATACAGATACGCAGTATTTT.

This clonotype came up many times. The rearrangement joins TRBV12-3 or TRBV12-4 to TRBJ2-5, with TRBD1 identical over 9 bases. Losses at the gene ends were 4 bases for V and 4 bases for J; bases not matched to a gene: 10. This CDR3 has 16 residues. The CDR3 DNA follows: TGTGCCAGCAGTTCCTACCACACAGGGGGCGCAGAGACCCAGTACTTC. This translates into CASSSYHTGGAETQYF.

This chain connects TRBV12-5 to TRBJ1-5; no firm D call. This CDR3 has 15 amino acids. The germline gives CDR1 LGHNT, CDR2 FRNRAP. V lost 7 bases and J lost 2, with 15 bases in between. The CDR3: CASAEPLTGNQPQHF. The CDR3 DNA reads TGTGCTAGTGCCGAACCTTTGACGGGCAATCAGCCCCAGCATTTT.

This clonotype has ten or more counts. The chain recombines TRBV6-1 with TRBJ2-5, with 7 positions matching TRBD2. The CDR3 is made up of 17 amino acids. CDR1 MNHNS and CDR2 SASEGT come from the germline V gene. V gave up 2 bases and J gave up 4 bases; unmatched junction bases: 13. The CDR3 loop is CASSERIVASSGETQYF. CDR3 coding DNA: TGTGCCAGCAGTGAACGCATCGTCGCTTCTAGCGGAGAGACCCAGTACTTC.

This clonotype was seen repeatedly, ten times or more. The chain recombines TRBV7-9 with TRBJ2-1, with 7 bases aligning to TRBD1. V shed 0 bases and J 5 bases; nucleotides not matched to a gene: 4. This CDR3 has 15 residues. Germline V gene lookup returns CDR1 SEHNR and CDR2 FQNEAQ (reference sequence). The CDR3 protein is CASSLAQGTDNEQFF. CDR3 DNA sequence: TGTGCCAGCAGCTTAGCGCAGGGGACAGACAATGAGCAGTTCTTC.

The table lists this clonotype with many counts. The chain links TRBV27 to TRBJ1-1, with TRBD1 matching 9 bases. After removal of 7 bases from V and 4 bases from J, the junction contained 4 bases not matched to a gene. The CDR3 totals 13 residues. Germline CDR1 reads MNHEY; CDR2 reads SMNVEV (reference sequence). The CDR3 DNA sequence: TGTGCCAGCATCACGACAGGGGGCACTGAAGCTTTCTTT. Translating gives CASITTGGTEAFF.

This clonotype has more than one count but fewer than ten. The DNA for the CDR3 is TGCAGCGTTGAAGATGGGGGGGTGCGAGCTTTCTTT. This translates into CSVEDGGVRAFF. The J gene is TRBJ1-1, the V gene TRBV29-1; a weak D match, TRBD1 (5 bases). CDR1 SQVTM and CDR2 ANQGSEA come from the germline V gene. Trimming removed 0 bases at V and 10 bases at J, with 12 bases between. This CDR3 has 12 residues.

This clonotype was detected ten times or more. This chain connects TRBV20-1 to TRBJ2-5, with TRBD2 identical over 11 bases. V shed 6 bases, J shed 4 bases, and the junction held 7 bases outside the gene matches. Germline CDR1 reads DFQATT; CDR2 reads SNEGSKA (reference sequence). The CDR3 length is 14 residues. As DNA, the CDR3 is TGCAGTGCGGATAGCGGGGGGGCCGGAGAGACCCAGTACTTC. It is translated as CSADSGGAGETQYF.

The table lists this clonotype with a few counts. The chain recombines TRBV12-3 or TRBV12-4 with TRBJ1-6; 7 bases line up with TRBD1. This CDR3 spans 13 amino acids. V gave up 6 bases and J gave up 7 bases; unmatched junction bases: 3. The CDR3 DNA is TGTGCCAGCAGGTCGACAGGGAATTCACCCCTCCACTTT. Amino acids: CASRSTGNSPLHF.

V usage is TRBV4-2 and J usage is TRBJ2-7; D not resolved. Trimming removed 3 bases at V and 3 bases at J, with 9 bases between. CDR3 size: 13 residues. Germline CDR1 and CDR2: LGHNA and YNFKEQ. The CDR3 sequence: CASSQGELYEQYF. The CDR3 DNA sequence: TGTGCCAGCAGCCAGGGCGAACTCTACGAGCAGTACTTC.

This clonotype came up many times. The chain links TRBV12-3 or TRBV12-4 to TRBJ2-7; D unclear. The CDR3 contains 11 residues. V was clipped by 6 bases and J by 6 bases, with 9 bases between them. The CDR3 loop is CASSHDSEQYF. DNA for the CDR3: TGTGCCAGCAGCCATGACTCCGAGCAGTACTTC.

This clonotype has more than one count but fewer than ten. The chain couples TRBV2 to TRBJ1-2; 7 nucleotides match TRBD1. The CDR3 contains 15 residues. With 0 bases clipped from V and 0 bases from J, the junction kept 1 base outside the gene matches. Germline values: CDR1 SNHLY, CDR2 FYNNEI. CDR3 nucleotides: TGTGCCAGCAGTGAAGCTGGGACAGCTAACTATGGCTACACCTTC. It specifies CASSEAGTANYGYTF. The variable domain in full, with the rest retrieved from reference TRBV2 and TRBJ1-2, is EPEVTQTPSHQVTQMGQEVILRCVPISNHLYFYWYRQILGQKVEFLVSFYNNEISEKSEIFDDQFSVERPDGSNFTLKIRSTKLEDSAMYFCASSEAGTANYGYTFGSGTRLTVV.

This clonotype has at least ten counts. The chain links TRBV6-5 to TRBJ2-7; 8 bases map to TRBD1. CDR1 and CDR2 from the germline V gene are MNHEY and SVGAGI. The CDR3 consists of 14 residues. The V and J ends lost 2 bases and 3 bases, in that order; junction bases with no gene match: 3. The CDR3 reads CASSYDRGDYEQYF. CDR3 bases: TGTGCCAGCAGTTACGACAGGGGAGACTACGAGCAGTACTTC.

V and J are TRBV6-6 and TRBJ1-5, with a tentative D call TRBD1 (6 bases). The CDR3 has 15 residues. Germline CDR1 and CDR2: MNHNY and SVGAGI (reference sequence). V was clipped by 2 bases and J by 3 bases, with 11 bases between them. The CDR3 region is CASSYLGQLNQPQHF. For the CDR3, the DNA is TGTGCCAGCAGTTACCTTGGACAGCTCAATCAGCCCCAGCATTTT.

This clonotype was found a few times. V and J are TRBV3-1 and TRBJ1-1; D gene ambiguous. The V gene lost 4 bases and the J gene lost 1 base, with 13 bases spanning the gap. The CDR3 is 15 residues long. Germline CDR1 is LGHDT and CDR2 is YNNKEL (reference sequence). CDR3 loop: CASSRAYYRNTEAFF. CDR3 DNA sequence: TGTGCCAGCAGCCGAGCGTATTATAGGAACACTGAAGCTTTCTTT.

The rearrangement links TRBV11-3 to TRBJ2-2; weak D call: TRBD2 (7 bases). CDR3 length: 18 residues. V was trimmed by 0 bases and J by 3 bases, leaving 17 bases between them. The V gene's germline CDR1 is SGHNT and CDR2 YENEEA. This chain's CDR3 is CASSLDPVGGLDTGELFF. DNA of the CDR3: TGTGCCAGCAGCTTAGATCCCGTGGGGGGGCTGGACACCGGGGAGCTGTTTTTT.

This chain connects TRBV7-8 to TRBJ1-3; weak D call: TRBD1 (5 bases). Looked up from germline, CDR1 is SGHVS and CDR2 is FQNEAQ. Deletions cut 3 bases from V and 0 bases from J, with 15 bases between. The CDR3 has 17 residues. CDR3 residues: CASSFRKGGTSGNTIYF. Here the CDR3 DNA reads TGTGCCAGCAGCTTCCGTAAGGGAGGGACCTCTGGAAACACCATATATTTT.

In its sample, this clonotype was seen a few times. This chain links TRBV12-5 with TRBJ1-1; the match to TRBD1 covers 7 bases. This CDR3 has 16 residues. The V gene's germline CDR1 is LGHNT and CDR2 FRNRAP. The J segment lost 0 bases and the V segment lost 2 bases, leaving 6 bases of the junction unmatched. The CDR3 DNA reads TGTGCTAGTGGTTTGCCTCTCAGGGGGTTGAACACTGAAGCTTTCTTT. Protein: CASGLPLRGLNTEAFF.

The CDR3 DNA reads as TGTGCCAGCAGCCTTTCGGTCGGCTCTGGAAACACCATATATTTT. Its protein product is CASSLSVGSGNTIYF. The rearrangement joins TRBV7-9 to TRBJ1-3; D is uncertain. Trimming removed 5 bases at V and 0 bases at J, with 11 bases between. CDR1 is SEHNR, CDR2 FQNEAQ, per germline (reference sequence). The length of the CDR3 is 15 residues.